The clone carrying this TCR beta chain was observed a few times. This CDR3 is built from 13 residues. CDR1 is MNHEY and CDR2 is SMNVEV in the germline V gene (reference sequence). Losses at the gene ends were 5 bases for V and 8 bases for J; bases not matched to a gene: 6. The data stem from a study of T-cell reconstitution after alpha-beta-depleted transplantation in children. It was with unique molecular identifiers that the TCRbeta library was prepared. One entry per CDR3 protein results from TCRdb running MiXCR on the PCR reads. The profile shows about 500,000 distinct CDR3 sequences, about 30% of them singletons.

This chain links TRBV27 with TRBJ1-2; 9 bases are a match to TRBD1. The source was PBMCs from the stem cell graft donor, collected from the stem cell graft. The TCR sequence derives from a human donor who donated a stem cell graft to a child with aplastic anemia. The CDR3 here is CASSRRTGVGYTF. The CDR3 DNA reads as TGTGCCAGCAGTCGTAGGACAGGGGTCGGCTACACCTTC.